Presented here are 25 T cell receptor beta chains from one specimen sequenced in a study of beta chain features in type 1 diabetes (dated by TCRdb to the late 2010s). Library construction relied on the immunoSEQ multiplex PCR assay. All of the isolated RNA was reverse transcribed with the High Capacity cDNA Reverse Transcription Kit, so expressed TCRB transcripts were sequenced. TCRdb's version of the immuneACCESS table is confined to in-frame rearrangements and falls short of the full clone set. An unresolved V gene accounts for under half of the shortfall where checked; the remainder is of unknown origin. This sample has 400,000 to 450,000 clones in its table, and around 13% of those were observed once. The ten largest clones represent about 0.04% of the sample. Sequencing was performed on naive CD4+ T cells from blood. The cell subset or site label of this sample denotes: true naive CD4+ T cells. The receptor source for this set is a man aged 25 to 40 in good health.

The chain links TRBV25-1 to TRBJ1-5; D is unresolved. This CDR3 comprises 14 residues. V was pared by 1 base and J by 3 bases, with 7 bases between. The germline CDR1 and CDR2 sequences are MGHDK and SYGVNS. DNA of the CDR3: TGTGCCAGCAGTGAATTAATTGTCAATCAGCCCCAGCATTTT. This sequence encodes CASSELIVNQPQHF.

The chain is built from TRBV7-9 and TRBJ1-5, with 9 bases matching TRBD1. The germline gives CDR1 SEHNR, CDR2 FQNEAQ (reference sequence). The CDR3 contains 15 residues. V gave up 2 bases and J gave up 4 bases; unmatched junction bases: 3. In nucleotides, the CDR3 is TGTGCCAGCAGCTTAAATGACAGGGGGAATCAGCCCCAGCATTTT. This codes for CASSLNDRGNQPQHF.

This clone was observed a few times. V gene TRBV19 combines with J gene TRBJ2-1, with 8 positions matching TRBD1. This CDR3 is 14 amino acids long. Germline V gene sequence: CDR1 LNHDA, CDR2 SQIVND (reference sequence). The junction had 5 bases not matched to a gene; V was cut back by 6 bases and J by 4 bases. The CDR3 loop is CASSPGQEYNEQFF. The CDR3, as DNA: TGTGCCAGTAGCCCGGGACAGGAGTACAATGAGCAGTTCTTC.

The V call is TRBV5-4, the J call TRBJ2-5, with TRBD1 matching over 9 bases. This CDR3 spans 17 amino acids. Germline trimming cut 4 bases from V and 0 bases from J; bases unmatched to any gene: 10. Germline V gene lookup returns CDR1 SGHNT and CDR2 YYREEE (reference sequence). In DNA, the CDR3 is TGTGCCAGCAGCGGAGCGGGACAGGGTTTATACCAAGAGACCCAGTACTTC. Its translation: CASSGAGQGLYQETQYF.

The V gene is TRBV15, the J gene TRBJ2-1, with 10 bases fitting TRBD2. Germline CDR1 reads LNHNV; CDR2 reads YYDKDF (reference sequence). The V segment lost 1 base and the J segment 5 bases; nucleotides outside the gene matches: 5. This CDR3 contains 16 residues. CDR3 in DNA: TGTGCCACCAGCAGAGCCGGGACTAGCGACCACAATGAGCAGTTCTTC. Its translation: CATSRAGTSDHNEQFF.

The V call is TRBV4-1, the J call TRBJ2-1; 11 bases map to TRBD2. V lost 4 bases, J lost 7 bases, and 3 bases stayed unmatched. The CDR3 is made up of 14 amino acids. The germline V gene has CDR1 MGHRA and CDR2 YSYEKL. CDR3 loop: CASSLRTSGNEQFF. CDR3 DNA: TGCGCCAGCAGCCTGAGGACTAGCGGGAATGAGCAGTTCTTC.

V is TRBV25-1 and J is TRBJ2-2; a possible D gene is TRBD1 (5 bases). Germline CDR1 MGHDK, CDR2 SYGVNS. There are 13 residues in the CDR3. With 8 bases removed from V and 4 bases from J, the gap between germline ends came to 11 bases. For the CDR3, the DNA is TGTGCCAGCGCTACAGGCATCACCGGGGAGCTGTTTTTT. This gives the protein CASATGITGELFF.

This clone showed up just a few times. CDR3 sequence: CASSRGGEGTDTQYF. The CDR3 DNA sequence: TGTGCCAGCTCTAGAGGTGGGGAAGGAACAGATACGCAGTATTTT. The chain couples TRBV6-5 to TRBJ2-3; no clear D. The CDR3 totals 15 residues. The germline gives CDR1 MNHEY, CDR2 SVGAGI. Trimming removed 8 bases at V and 3 bases at J, with 18 bases between.

This clone was seen only a few times. The chain recombines TRBV7-2 with TRBJ2-3, with TRBD2 matching 10 bases. The CDR3 spans 18 residues. The J segment lost 1 base and the V segment lost 4 bases, leaving 11 bases of the junction unmatched. Germline lookup yields CDR1 SGHTA and CDR2 FQGNSA. The CDR3, as DNA: TGTGCCAGCAGCTCAGATGGGCGCCTAGCGGGAGGCACAGATACGCAGTATTTT. Encoded protein: CASSSDGRLAGGTDTQYF.

This clone has only one observation. The V call is TRBV23-1, the J call TRBJ1-5; TRBD1 aligns across 7 bases. TRBV23-1 is identified as an open reading frame with a role that is uncertain. J lost 3 bases, V lost 6 bases, and 5 bases had no gene match. The CDR3 length is 14 residues. The chain's CDR3 is CASRTGTDNQPQHF. In DNA form, the CDR3 reads TGCGCCAGCAGAACCGGGACAGACAATCAGCCCCAGCATTTT.

The gene calls are TRBV4-2 and TRBJ1-3, with D possibly being TRBD1 (5 bases). V was clipped by 1 base and J by 2 bases, with 12 bases between them. The CDR3 has 16 amino acids. CDR1 and CDR2 from the germline V gene are LGHNA and YNFKEQ. CDR3 coding DNA: TGTGCCAGCAGCCAAGTCCCGGGGGAACCTGGAAACACCATATATTTT. Translated: CASSQVPGEPGNTIYF.

This chain links TRBV5-4 with TRBJ2-1; 7 positions match TRBD2. V was clipped by 0 bases and J by 12 bases; unmatched bases: 6. The CDR3 is made up of 13 amino acids. Germline lookup yields CDR1 SGHNT and CDR2 YYREEE (reference sequence). For the CDR3, the DNA is TGTGCCAGCAGCTTGGCCGAGACGGGAGGGCAGTTCTTC. Amino acids: CASSLAETGGQFF.

This chain links TRBV4-1 with TRBJ1-2, with 8 bases matching TRBD1. This CDR3 is built from 15 residues. V lost 7 bases, J lost 5 bases, and 12 bases stayed unmatched. The germline V gene has CDR1 MGHRA and CDR2 YSYEKL. CDR3 DNA: TGCGCCAGCAACCAGGACAGGGCTGTTTTTTATGGCTACACCTTC. The encoded protein is CASNQDRAVFYGYTF.

The chain joins TRBV2 to TRBJ1-5, with 8 bases lining up with TRBD1. Germline assignment: CDR1 SNHLY and CDR2 FYNNEI. With V trimmed by 6 bases and J by 6 bases, 7 bases remained unmatched. This CDR3 is built from 14 residues. CDR3 loop: CASRGQAGGQPQHF. The CDR3 nucleotides are TGTGCCAGCAGGGGACAGGCAGGTGGTCAGCCCCAGCATTTT.

The rearrangement joins TRBV19 to TRBJ1-2; TRBD1 agrees at 10 bases. V trimming: 9 bases; J trimming: 4 bases; junction bases outside the gene matches: 2. CDR1 and CDR2 (germline): LNHDA, SQIVND (reference sequence). This CDR3 has 12 amino acids. The CDR3 reads CASRQGAYGYTF. CDR3 coding DNA: TGTGCCAGCAGACAGGGGGCCTATGGCTACACCTTC. The whole variable domain, filled in from reference TRBV19 and TRBJ1-2, reads DGGITQSPKYLFRKEGQNVTLSCEQNLNHDAMYWYRQDPGQGLRLIYYSQIVNDFQKGDIAEGYSVSREKKESFPLTVTSAQKNPTAFYLCASRQGAYGYTFGSGTRLTVV.

The chain's CDR3 is CASSKGAKTEETQYF. For the CDR3, the DNA is TGTGCCAGCAGCAAAGGGGCTAAAACGGAAGAGACCCAGTACTTC. The chain has TRBV21-1 and TRBJ2-5; the DNA was not compared with TRBD1, the D call given in the table. TRBV21-1 is marked as a pseudogene. This CDR3 has 15 amino acids.

A word on this clone: Distinct nucleotide sequences in the sample also encode this CDR3. The chain employs TRBV5-4 and TRBJ2-3; weak D call: TRBD1 (6 bases). In germline, CDR1 is SGHNT, CDR2 YYREEE (reference sequence). Trimming left V 2 bases short and J 3 bases short, with 7 bases between. The CDR3 is 13 residues long. The chain's CDR3 is CASSFTGTDTQYF. CDR3 in DNA: TGTGCCAGCAGCTTCACAGGGACAGATACGCAGTATTTT.

The chain recombines TRBV29-1 with TRBJ2-2, with D possibly matching TRBD1 (6 bases). Trimming left V 6 bases short and J 1 base short, with 9 bases between. This CDR3 is built from 13 residues. The germline gives CDR1 SQVTM, CDR2 ANQGSEA. In nucleotides, the CDR3 is TGCAGCGTGGAACAGGGGAACACCGGGGAGCTGTTTTTT. It encodes CSVEQGNTGELFF.

This clone has a handful of counts. The V call is TRBV11-3, the J call TRBJ2-3; 8 nucleotides match TRBD2. V gave up 6 bases and J gave up 2 bases; unmatched junction bases: 4. Germline assignment: CDR1 SGHNT and CDR2 YENEEA. The CDR3 has 14 amino acids. The chain's CDR3 is CASRLAEDTDTQYF. In nucleotides, the CDR3 is TGTGCCAGCAGACTAGCGGAGGACACAGATACGCAGTATTTT.

This clone has a handful of counts. The chain is built from TRBV7-6 and TRBJ2-5, with 8 bases fitting TRBD2. Germline V CDR1 and CDR2: SGHVS, FNYEAQ. The CDR3 length is 14 residues. The ends lost 1 base at V and 5 bases at J; junction bases unmatched: 3. The CDR3: CASSLGTSRETQYF. The CDR3 DNA sequence: TGTGCCAGCAGCTTAGGGACTAGCAGGGAGACCCAGTACTTC. The full variable domain, in which reference TRBV7-6 and TRBJ2-5 provide the parts outside the CDR3, is GAGVSQSPRYKVTKRGQDVALRCDPISGHVSLYWYRQALGQGPEFLTYFNYEAQQDKSGLPNDRFSAERPEGSISTLTIQRTEQRDSAMYRCASSLGTSRETQYFGPGTRLLVL.

This clone came up a few times. This chain connects TRBV10-3 to TRBJ2-7; 8 nucleotides line up with TRBD1. The CDR3 has 14 amino acids. V lost 6 bases and J lost 3; bases outside the gene matches: 7. Germline V lookup: CDR1 ENHRY, CDR2 SYGVKD. The CDR3 here is CAIRDPGQDYEQYF. The CDR3 bases are TGTGCCATCAGGGACCCGGGACAGGACTACGAGCAGTACTTC.

The chain uses TRBV6-6 and TRBJ2-3; D unresolved. Germline V CDR1 and CDR2: MNHNY, SVGAGI (reference sequence). The CDR3 runs 14 residues. The V and J ends lost 8 bases and 0 bases respectively, with 12 bases between them. DNA for the CDR3: TGTGCCAGCGATCGACACCCCAGCACAGATACGCAGTATTTT. Amino acids: CASDRHPSTDTQYF.

The chain couples TRBV7-9 to TRBJ1-3, with D hard to call. Germline CDR1 and CDR2: SEHNR and FQNEAQ (reference sequence). V lost 2 bases, J lost 0 bases, and 5 bases lay in between. The CDR3 extends over 14 amino acids. The CDR3 loop reads CASSLSGSGNTIYF. For the CDR3, the DNA is TGTGCCAGCAGCTTATCGGGCTCTGGAAACACCATATATTTT.

V is TRBV7-8 and J is TRBJ2-3, with 7 bases that match TRBD2. Germline CDR1 and CDR2: SGHVS and FQNEAQ. The length of the CDR3 is 18 residues. The V segment lost 5 bases and the J segment 0 bases; nucleotides outside the gene matches: 14. CDR3 residues: CASSRLSGPTSSTDTQYF. CDR3 nucleotides: TGTGCCAGCAGCCGCCTTAGCGGGCCAACTTCTAGCACAGATACGCAGTATTTT.

This rearrangement joins TRBV2 to TRBJ2-1; 15 bases align to TRBD2. J was trimmed by 5 bases and V by 6 bases; bases with no gene match: 5. The length of the CDR3 is 16 residues. CDR1 and CDR2 (germline): SNHLY, FYNNEI. The CDR3 loop reads CASSAGTSGRNNEQFF. The CDR3 coding sequence is TGTGCCAGCAGCGCGGGGACTAGCGGGAGGAACAATGAGCAGTTCTTC.